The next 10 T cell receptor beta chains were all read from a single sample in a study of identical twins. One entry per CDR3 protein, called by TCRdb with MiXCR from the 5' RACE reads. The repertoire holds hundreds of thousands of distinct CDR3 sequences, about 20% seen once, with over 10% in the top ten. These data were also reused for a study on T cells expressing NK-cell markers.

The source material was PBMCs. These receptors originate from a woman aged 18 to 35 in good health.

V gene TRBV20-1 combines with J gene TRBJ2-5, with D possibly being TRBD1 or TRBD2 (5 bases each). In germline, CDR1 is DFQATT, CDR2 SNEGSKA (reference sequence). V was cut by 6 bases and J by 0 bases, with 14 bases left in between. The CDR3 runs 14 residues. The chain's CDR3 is CSASGTWDQETQYF. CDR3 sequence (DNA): TGCAGTGCCTCCGGGACGTGGGACCAAGAGACCCAGTACTTC.

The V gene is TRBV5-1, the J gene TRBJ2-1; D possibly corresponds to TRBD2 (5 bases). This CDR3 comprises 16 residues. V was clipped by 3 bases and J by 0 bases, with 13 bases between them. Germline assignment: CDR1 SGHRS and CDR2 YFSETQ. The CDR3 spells CASSSGPGSSYNEQFF. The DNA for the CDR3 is TGCGCCAGCAGCTCCGGGCCGGGGAGCTCCTACAATGAGCAGTTCTTC.

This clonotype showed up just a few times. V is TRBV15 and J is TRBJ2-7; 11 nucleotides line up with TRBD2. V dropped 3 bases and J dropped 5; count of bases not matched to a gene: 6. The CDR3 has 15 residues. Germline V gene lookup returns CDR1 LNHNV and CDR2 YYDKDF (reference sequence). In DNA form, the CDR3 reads TGTGCCACCAGCAGTAGTACTAGCGGGAGCCACGAGCAGTACTTC. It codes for CATSSSTSGSHEQYF.

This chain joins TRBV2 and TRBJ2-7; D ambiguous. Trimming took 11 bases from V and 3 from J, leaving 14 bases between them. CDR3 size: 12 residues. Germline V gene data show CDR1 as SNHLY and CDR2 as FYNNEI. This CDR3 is CAGLGPDYEQYF. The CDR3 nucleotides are TGTGCCGGCCTCGGTCCGGACTACGAGCAGTACTTC.

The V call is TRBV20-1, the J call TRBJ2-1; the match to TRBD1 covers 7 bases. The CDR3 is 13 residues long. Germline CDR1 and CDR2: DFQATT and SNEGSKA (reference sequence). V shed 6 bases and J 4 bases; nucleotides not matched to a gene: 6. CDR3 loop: CSAPTGLYNEQFF. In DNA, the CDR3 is TGCAGTGCCCCGACAGGGTTGTACAATGAGCAGTTCTTC.

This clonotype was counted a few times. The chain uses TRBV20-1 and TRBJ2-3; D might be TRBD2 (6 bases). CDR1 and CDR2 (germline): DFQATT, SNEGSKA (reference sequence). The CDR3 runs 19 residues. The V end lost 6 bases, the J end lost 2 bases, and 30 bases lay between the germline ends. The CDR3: CSAIGSGRGAKGFTDTQYF. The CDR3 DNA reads TGCAGTGCCATCGGGAGCGGGCGCGGCGCTAAGGGATTCACAGATACGCAGTATTTT.

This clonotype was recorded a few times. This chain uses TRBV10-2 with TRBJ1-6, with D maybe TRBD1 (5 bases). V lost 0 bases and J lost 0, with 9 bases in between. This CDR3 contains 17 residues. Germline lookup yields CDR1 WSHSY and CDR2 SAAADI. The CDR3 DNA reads TGCGCCAGCAGTGAGTCTCACAGGAGCTCCTATAATTCACCCCTCCACTTT. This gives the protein CASSESHRSSYNSPLHF.

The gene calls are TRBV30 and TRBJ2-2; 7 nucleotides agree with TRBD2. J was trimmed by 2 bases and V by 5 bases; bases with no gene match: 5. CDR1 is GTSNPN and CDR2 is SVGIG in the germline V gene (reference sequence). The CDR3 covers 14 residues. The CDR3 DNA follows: TGTGCCTGGGCTAGCGGAGCCAACACCGGGGAGCTGTTTTTT. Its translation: CAWASGANTGELFF.

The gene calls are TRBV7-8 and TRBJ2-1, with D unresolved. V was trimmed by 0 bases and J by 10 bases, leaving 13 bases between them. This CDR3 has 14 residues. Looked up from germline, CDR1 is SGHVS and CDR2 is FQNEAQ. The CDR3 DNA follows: TGTGCCAGCAGCTTAGCGGGCACTTTGCAAGAGCAGTTCTTC. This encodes CASSLAGTLQEQFF.

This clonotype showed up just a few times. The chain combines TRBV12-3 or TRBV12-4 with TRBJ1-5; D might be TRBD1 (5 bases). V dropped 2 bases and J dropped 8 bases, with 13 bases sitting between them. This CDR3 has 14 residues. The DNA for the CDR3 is TGTGCCAGCAGTTTAATCCGGGGGAGGGAGCCCCAGCATTTT. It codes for CASSLIRGREPQHF.